This passage covers 32 T cell receptor beta chains from one sample sequenced in a study of identifying expanded T cells in peripheral blood. TCRdb's copy holds only in-frame clones and misses some; the assay was immunoSEQ multiplex PCR. The sample includes 91,000 or so clones, roughly 90% of them seen just once. Sample: blood. Receptors originate from a person aged 18 to 75 in good health.

The V call is TRBV28, the J call TRBJ2-7; 8 nucleotides align to TRBD1. CDR1 and CDR2 from the germline V gene are MDHEN and SYDVKM. CDR3 length: 15 residues. Germline trimming cut 4 bases from V and 5 bases from J; bases unmatched to any gene: 10. In DNA, the CDR3 is TGTGCCAGCAGTTGGGCAGGGGGCAGCAACAACGAGCAGTACTTC. Translated: CASSWAGGSNNEQYF. The variable domain in full, with the rest retrieved from reference TRBV28 and TRBJ2-7, is DVKVTQSSRYLVKRTGEKVFLECVQDMDHENMFWYRQDPGLGLRLIYFSYDVKMKEKGDIPEGYSVSREKKERFSLILESASTNQTSMYLCASSWAGGSNNEQYFGPGTRLTVT.

The count of this clone is one. The chain is built from TRBV7-2 and TRBJ1-1; the D gene is possibly TRBD1 (6 bases). The germline V and J ends were trimmed by 5 bases and 3 bases, with 13 bases remaining between them. The CDR3 totals 14 residues. CDR1 SGHTA and CDR2 FQGNSA come from the germline V gene. In nucleotides, the CDR3 is TGTGCCAGCAGCCCAGAGGGGGGATACACTGAAGCTTTCTTT. Its protein product is CASSPEGGYTEAFF.

This clone has a handful of counts. This rearrangement joins TRBV28 to TRBJ1-2, with a weak D call TRBD1 (5 bases). V dropped 5 bases and J dropped 1 base, with 11 bases sitting between them. The CDR3 length is 14 residues. Germline-derived CDR1 and CDR2 are MDHEN and SYDVKM. CDR3 bases: TGTGCCAGCAGTCCCCCCAGGGATAACTATGGCTACACCTTC. This translates into CASSPPRDNYGYTF.

The count of this clone is one. The chain is built from TRBV9 and TRBJ2-2; maybe TRBD2 (7 bases). V shed 3 bases and J shed 3 bases, with 18 bases lying between them. This CDR3 has 17 amino acids. Germline-derived CDR1 and CDR2 are SGDLS and YYNGEE. CDR3 region: CASSGLGQRGDTGELFF. Written as DNA, the CDR3 is TGTGCCAGCAGCGGACTGGGACAACGGGGGGACACCGGGGAGCTGTTTTTT.

The V and J genes are TRBV7-3 and TRBJ2-1; TRBD1 or TRBD2 may be the D gene (6 bases each). V gave up 4 bases and J gave up 7 bases, with 14 bases separating them. The CDR3 has 14 residues. CDR1 SGHTA and CDR2 FQGTGA come from the germline V gene. The chain's CDR3 is CASSSGAGENEQFF. CDR3 bases: TGTGCCAGCAGCTCGGGAGCAGGGGAGAATGAGCAGTTCTTC.

V is TRBV7-8 and J is TRBJ1-2; 7 nucleotides match TRBD1. The trim removed 0 bases at V and 9 bases at J, leaving 13 bases unmatched. Germline V lookup: CDR1 SGHVS, CDR2 FQNEAQ. CDR3 length: 16 residues. The CDR3 nucleotides read TGTGCCAGCAGCTTAGCGCCAGGGGGGCGGGTGATGCGCTACACCTTC. Translated, it gives CASSLAPGGRVMRYTF.

This clone was detected once. V usage is TRBV2 and J usage is TRBJ2-7, with TRBD1 matching 7 bases. Germline values: CDR1 SNHLY, CDR2 FYNNEI. The CDR3 consists of 10 residues. CDR3 amino acids: CGSTGLEQYF. The CDR3 DNA reads as TGTGGGTCGACAGGGCTCGAGCAGTACTTC.

V usage is TRBV7-3 and J usage is TRBJ2-7, with D tentatively TRBD2 (5 bases). CDR1 SGHTA and CDR2 FQGTGA come from the germline V gene. The V end lost 5 bases, the J end lost 3 bases, and 17 bases lay between the germline ends. The CDR3 sequence is 15 residues long. The CDR3 region is CASSVRGRRNYEQYF. The CDR3 DNA sequence: TGTGCCAGCAGCGTGAGAGGAAGGAGGAACTACGAGCAGTACTTC.

The CDR3 here is CASSSLGVYTGELFF. In nucleotides, the CDR3 is TGTGCCAGCAGCTCCCTAGGGGTATACACCGGGGAGCTGTTTTTT. This sequence joins TRBV6-1 and TRBJ2-2; D might be TRBD1 (5 bases). CDR1 and CDR2 (germline): MNHNS, SASEGT. The CDR3 runs 15 residues. V was trimmed by 6 bases and J by 3 bases, leaving 14 bases between them.

This clone has a single count. The CDR3, as DNA: TGTGCCAGCAGCTTAGAGGGGAAGCAGTACTTC. Its translation is CASSLEGKQYF. The rearrangement uses TRBV7-9 and TRBJ2-5; D possibly corresponds to TRBD1 (5 bases). The CDR3 has 11 residues. V lost 1 base to trimming and J lost 11 bases, with 8 bases between them. Germline assignment: CDR1 SEHNR and CDR2 FQNEAQ (reference sequence).

This clone was seen only once. The J gene is TRBJ2-2, the V gene TRBV4-1; 7 bases align to TRBD2. Germline assignment: CDR1 MGHRA and CDR2 YSYEKL. The CDR3 runs 17 residues. With V trimmed by 0 bases and J by 3 bases, 7 bases remained unmatched. CDR3 sequence: CASSQDWLAAYTGELFF. CDR3 coding DNA: TGCGCCAGCAGCCAAGATTGGCTAGCGGCATACACCGGGGAGCTGTTTTTT.

This clone was detected only a few times. The CDR3 loop is CASSRERQANQPQHF. CDR3 in DNA: TGCGCCAGCAGCCGGGAACGACAGGCGAATCAGCCCCAGCATTTT. The chain is built from TRBV4-1 and TRBJ1-5, with D maybe TRBD1 (6 bases). The V end lost 4 bases, the J end lost 4 bases, and 14 bases lay between the germline ends. This CDR3 is 15 amino acids long. Germline CDR1 is MGHRA and CDR2 is YSYEKL.

This rearrangement joins TRBV28 to TRBJ1-2; 7 nucleotides line up with TRBD1. Germline V lookup: CDR1 MDHEN, CDR2 SYDVKM. Trimming took 5 bases from V and 0 from J; bases not matched to a gene: 3. The CDR3 runs to 14 residues. CDR3 in DNA: TGTGCCAGCAGTCCGGGGACAGCTAACTATGGCTACACCTTC. Translation gives CASSPGTANYGYTF.

The chain uses TRBV28 and TRBJ1-6, with TRBD1 as a possible D gene (5 bases). CDR3 length equals 16 residues. V lost 2 bases, J lost 4 bases, and 12 bases lay in between. The germline V gene has CDR1 MDHEN and CDR2 SYDVKM. In DNA form, the CDR3 reads TGTGCCAGCAGTTTAGGGACTGCGGGTTATAATTCACCCCTCCACTTT. Its translation is CASSLGTAGYNSPLHF.

This chain joins TRBV4-1 and TRBJ2-5; weak D call: TRBD2 (6 bases). CDR3 length: 14 residues. V was clipped by 1 base and J by 2 bases, with 8 bases between them. In germline, CDR1 is MGHRA, CDR2 YSYEKL. CDR3 DNA sequence: TGCGCCAGCAGCCAAGGGCTAGCGCAAGAGACCCAGTACTTC. Protein: CASSQGLAQETQYF.

This chain connects TRBV10-2 to TRBJ1-1; no clear D gene. The length of the CDR3 is 13 residues. The germline gives CDR1 WSHSY, CDR2 SAAADI. Trimming removed 6 bases from V and 1 base from J, with 9 bases in between. CDR3: CASRAGWNTEAFF. The CDR3 DNA reads TGCGCCAGCAGGGCAGGTTGGAACACTGAAGCTTTCTTT.

The J gene is TRBJ2-1, the V gene TRBV9; 7 bases agree with TRBD1. Germline CDR1 is SGDLS and CDR2 is YYNGEE. After removal of 2 bases from V and 4 bases from J, the junction contained 9 bases not matched to a gene. The CDR3 is 16 residues long. The chain's CDR3 is CASSVTSGTDYNEQFF. In nucleotides, the CDR3 is TGTGCCAGCAGCGTTACTTCGGGGACAGATTACAATGAGCAGTTCTTC.

The chain has TRBV14 and TRBJ1-2; D may be TRBD1 (6 bases). V gave up 1 base and J gave up 5 bases, with 17 bases separating them. Germline loops: CDR1 SGHDN, CDR2 FVKESK. The CDR3 consists of 16 residues. The CDR3 DNA follows: TGTGCCAGCAGCCAAGCTCGACAGTTCCAGGGGTATGGCTACACCTTC. Protein: CASSQARQFQGYGYTF.

The chain is built from TRBV18 and TRBJ1-4; D is undetermined. V was cut by 3 bases and J by 6 bases, with 8 bases left in between. Germline V CDR1 and CDR2: KGHSH, LQKENI. This CDR3 contains 13 residues. CDR3 DNA: TGTGCCAGCTCACCCGTGCGGGATGAAAAACTGTTTTTT. Translated, it gives CASSPVRDEKLFF.

The genes are TRBV5-5 and TRBJ2-7, with 11 bases identical to TRBD1. This CDR3 is built from 16 residues. The germline gives CDR1 SGHKS, CDR2 YYEKEE (reference sequence). V trimming: 1 base; J trimming: 4 bases; junction bases outside the gene matches: 7. This CDR3 reads CASSLTPGQGVYEQYF. The CDR3 region has the DNA TGTGCCAGCAGCTTGACCCCGGGACAGGGGGTATACGAGCAGTACTTC.

This chain joins TRBV30 and TRBJ1-6; weak D call: TRBD1 (5 bases). The germline V gene encodes CDR1 GTSNPN and CDR2 SVGIG (reference sequence). The CDR3 spans 15 residues. Trimming took off 8 bases at V and 0 bases at J, with 14 bases between the two ends. CDR3 region: CASRGYSSYNSPLHF. The CDR3 DNA is TGTGCCAGTCGGGGCTACAGCTCCTATAATTCACCCCTCCACTTT.

This clone is a singleton in its sample. The rearrangement joins TRBV9 to TRBJ2-2, with TRBD1 matching over 7 bases. Per the germline V gene, CDR1 is SGDLS and CDR2 is YYNGEE. The CDR3 totals 18 residues. The V gene end was trimmed by 2 bases and the J gene end by 5 bases; junction bases not matched to a gene: 15. CDR3 in amino acids: CASSVSPPRAGGTGELFF. For the CDR3, the DNA is TGTGCCAGCAGCGTTAGCCCCCCCCGGGCAGGGGGAACCGGGGAGCTGTTTTTT.

J is TRBJ2-1 and V is TRBV19, with D hard to call. This CDR3 is 14 amino acids long. The germline CDR1 and CDR2 sequences are LNHDA and SQIVND (reference sequence). V was clipped by 5 bases and J by 4 bases, with 12 bases between them. CDR3 protein: CASSWKASYNEQFF. The CDR3 DNA reads TGTGCCAGTAGTTGGAAAGCGTCTTACAATGAGCAGTTCTTC.

The chain carries TRBV6-1 and TRBJ1-5; 9 nucleotides line up with TRBD1. This CDR3 has 18 residues. Trimming at V came to 1 base and at J to 3 bases, leaving 10 bases not matched to a gene. CDR1 and CDR2 (germline): MNHNS, SASEGT. The CDR3 region is CASSEGHWDRVSNQPQHF. The CDR3 DNA reads as TGTGCCAGCAGTGAAGGTCACTGGGACAGGGTCTCCAATCAGCCCCAGCATTTT.

J is TRBJ2-1 and V is TRBV6-4; 8 nucleotides agree with TRBD2. This CDR3 is built from 14 residues. Germline V gene data show CDR1 as MRHNA and CDR2 as SNTAGT. Unmatched junction bases numbered 9, after V lost 7 bases and J lost 7 bases. The CDR3 sequence is CASKEAGASNEQFF. The CDR3 DNA reads TGTGCCAGCAAAGAAGCGGGAGCTTCGAATGAGCAGTTCTTC.

This rearrangement joins TRBV7-2 to TRBJ1-5; D is undetermined. The CDR3 has 13 amino acids. In germline, CDR1 is SGHTA, CDR2 FQGNSA. Between the trimmed V and J ends, which lost 5 bases and 1 base, there was a span of 6 bases. Written as DNA, the CDR3 is TGTGCCAGCAGCCATGGGAGCAATCAGCCCCAGCATTTT. It specifies CASSHGSNQPQHF.

The chain uses TRBV28 and TRBJ2-5; tentatively, D is TRBD1 (6 bases). CDR3 length: 16 residues. V was clipped by 5 bases and J by 5 bases, with 21 bases between them. CDR1 and CDR2 (germline): MDHEN, SYDVKM. CDR3 region: CASSPQRLGAGETQYF. The CDR3 DNA is TGTGCCAGCAGTCCCCAACGATTGGGGGCTGGGGAGACCCAGTACTTC. Complete variable domain (other parts from reference TRBV28 and TRBJ2-5): DVKVTQSSRYLVKRTGEKVFLECVQDMDHENMFWYRQDPGLGLRLIYFSYDVKMKEKGDIPEGYSVSREKKERFSLILESASTNQTSMYLCASSPQRLGAGETQYFGPGTRLLVL.

The J gene is TRBJ2-1, the V gene TRBV11-2; TRBD1 might be the D (5 bases). This CDR3 is built from 16 residues. CDR1 is SGHAT, CDR2 FQNNGV, per germline. Trimming took off 5 bases at V and 3 bases at J, with 17 bases between the two ends. CDR3 region: CASSTRTGLRYNEQFF. CDR3 in DNA: TGTGCCAGCAGCACCCGAACAGGTCTTCGCTACAATGAGCAGTTCTTC.

Worth noting for this clone: Likely a read error: the CDR3 ends without its conserved phenylalanine or tryptophan. The chain has TRBV15 and TRBJ1-2; D possibly corresponds to TRBD1 (5 bases). Trimming took off 0 bases at V and 4 bases at J, with 9 bases between the two ends. Germline-derived CDR1 and CDR2 are LNHNV and YYDKDF (reference sequence). The CDR3 extends over 14 amino acids. CDR3 loop: CATSRDQGRYGYTL. DNA of the CDR3: TGTGCCACCAGCAGAGATCAGGGCCGCTATGGCTACACCCTC.

The V gene is TRBV18, the J gene TRBJ2-3; the match to TRBD1 covers 10 bases. Germline assignment: CDR1 KGHSH and CDR2 LQKENI. Trimming at V came to 3 bases and at J to 4 bases, leaving 4 bases not matched to a gene. CDR3 length equals 15 residues. This CDR3 reads CASSPGTGVADTQYF. CDR3 nucleotides: TGTGCCAGCTCACCCGGGACAGGGGTAGCAGATACGCAGTATTTT.

The chain has TRBV9 and TRBJ2-2; a weak D match, TRBD2 (6 bases). Per the germline V gene, CDR1 is SGDLS and CDR2 is YYNGEE. The ends were cut back, 1 base at V and 3 bases at J, with 13 bases in the middle. This CDR3 region has 16 residues. CDR3 in amino acids: CASSVFGGGYTGELFF. Here the CDR3 DNA reads TGTGCCAGCAGCGTATTTGGTGGGGGGTACACCGGGGAGCTGTTTTTT.

The chain is built from TRBV6-6 and TRBJ1-6; D call uncertain. V lost 0 bases to trimming and J lost 5 bases, with 11 bases between them. The germline gives CDR1 MNHNY, CDR2 SVGAGI (reference sequence). This CDR3 spans 16 amino acids. The chain's CDR3 is CASSYSSGQNNSPLHF. The CDR3 DNA is TGTGCCAGCAGTTACTCGAGTGGGCAGAATAATTCACCCCTCCACTTT.